Listed below are T cell receptor beta chains from one sample, sequenced in a study of OX40 agonist ivuxolimab in advanced cancers. Assay: immunoSEQ multiplex PCR; the TCRdb copy retains only in-frame clones and omits some. The sample contains approximately 100,000 clones, about 90% of which appear only once. The starting material was CD4+ or CD8+ T cells sorted from blood, obtained in a trial of the OX40 agonist ivuxolimab. The receptors originated from an adult with an advanced solid tumor such as melanoma, head and neck, liver or kidney cancer. Both conserved end residues are part of each CDR3. Fields, in order: clone size, J gene, D gene, V gene, CDR3 protein, CDR3 DNA. D genes are given only for firm matches. Clone size is shown for a subset of rows, as once, few, many or a class of expanded clone.

clone_size: .
j_call: TRBJ2-2
d_call: .
v_call: TRBV4-3
cdr3_aa: CASTWIDPRSGELFF
cdr3_nt: TGCGCCAGCACCTGGATAGACCCGAGGTCCGGGGAGCTGTTTTTT

clone_size: .
j_call: TRBJ1-1
d_call: .
v_call: TRBV7-2
cdr3_aa: CASSLAAGANTEAFF
cdr3_nt: TGTGCCAGCAGCTTAGCGGCAGGGGCGAACACTGAAGCTTTCTTT

clone_size: .
j_call: TRBJ2-7
d_call: .
v_call: TRBV5-5
cdr3_aa: CASASPGERHSLQYF
cdr3_nt: TGTGCCAGCGCCAGTCCGGGGGAGCGGCACTCTCTGCAGTACTTC

clone_size: .
j_call: TRBJ2-5
d_call: TRBD1
v_call: TRBV29-1
cdr3_aa: CSASDRGLETQYF
cdr3_nt: TGCAGCGCGTCGGACAGGGGGCTTGAGACCCAGTACTTC

clone_size: once
j_call: TRBJ2-1
d_call: TRBD2
v_call: TRBV19
cdr3_aa: CASTLASGYVNEQFF
cdr3_nt: TGTGCCAGTACCTTGGCTAGCGGGTATGTCAATGAGCAGTTCTTC

clone_size: once
j_call: TRBJ2-3
d_call: .
v_call: TRBV6-6
cdr3_aa: CASSYGGTEGDTQYF
cdr3_nt: TGTGCCAGCAGTTACGGCGGGACCGAGGGAGATACGCAGTATTTT

clone_size: .
j_call: TRBJ2-3
d_call: .
v_call: TRBV29-1
cdr3_aa: CSVPSGAGGTDTQYF
cdr3_nt: TGCAGCGTTCCGTCGGGGGCGGGAGGCACAGATACGCAGTATTTT

clone_size: .
j_call: TRBJ2-5
d_call: TRBD2
v_call: TRBV28
cdr3_aa: CASSKGASGVETQYF
cdr3_nt: TGTGCCAGCAGTAAAGGGGCTAGCGGAGTTGAGACCCAGTACTTC

clone_size: .
j_call: TRBJ1-2
d_call: .
v_call: TRBV10-3
cdr3_aa: CAISPQRGDGDYGYTF
cdr3_nt: TGTGCCATCAGTCCCCAGAGGGGGGATGGCGACTATGGCTACACCTTC

clone_size: .
j_call: TRBJ2-3
d_call: TRBD2
v_call: TRBV30
cdr3_aa: CAWSRLAGSTDTQYF
cdr3_nt: TGTGCCTGGAGTCGACTAGCGGGTAGCACAGATACGCAGTATTTT

clone_size: .
j_call: TRBJ2-3
d_call: TRBD2
v_call: TRBV15
cdr3_aa: CATSRGTSGNGDTQYF
cdr3_nt: TGTGCCACCAGCAGGGGGACTAGCGGGAATGGAGATACGCAGTATTTT

clone_size: .
j_call: TRBJ1-3
d_call: .
v_call: TRBV11-2
cdr3_aa: CASSLTRNTIYF
cdr3_nt: TGTGCCAGCAGCTTAACTCGAAACACCATATATTTT

clone_size: once
j_call: TRBJ1-4
d_call: .
v_call: TRBV5-1
cdr3_aa: CASSPPWDNEKLFF
cdr3_nt: TGCGCCAGCAGCCCGCCCTGGGATAATGAAAAACTGTTTTTT

clone_size: few
j_call: TRBJ2-5
d_call: .
v_call: TRBV19
cdr3_aa: CASSMRVQETQYF
cdr3_nt: TGTGCCAGTAGTATGCGAGTTCAAGAGACCCAGTACTTC

clone_size: .
j_call: TRBJ2-3
d_call: TRBD2
v_call: TRBV28
cdr3_aa: CASSLVGLAQYTQYF
cdr3_nt: TGTGCCAGCAGTTTGGTTGGACTAGCGCAATATACGCAGTATTTT

clone_size: .
j_call: TRBJ2-3
d_call: TRBD2
v_call: TRBV5-4
cdr3_aa: CASSFTSGRSGSDTQYF
cdr3_nt: TGTGCCAGCAGCTTTACTAGCGGGAGGTCGGGCTCAGATACGCAGTATTTT

clone_size: .
j_call: TRBJ2-5
d_call: .
v_call: TRBV5-1
cdr3_aa: CASSLEHSPRETQYF
cdr3_nt: TGCGCCAGCAGCTTGGAACATAGTCCCCGGGAGACCCAGTACTTC

clone_size: once
j_call: TRBJ2-1
d_call: TRBD2
v_call: TRBV30
cdr3_aa: CAWSVRTSGRVYNEQFF
cdr3_nt: TGTGCCTGGAGTGTACGGACTAGCGGGAGGGTCTACAATGAGCAGTTCTTC

clone_size: .
j_call: TRBJ2-4
d_call: .
v_call: TRBV13
cdr3_aa: CASSLIGTKNIQYF
cdr3_nt: TGTGCCAGCAGCTTGATAGGTACCAAAAACATTCAGTACTTC

clone_size: .
j_call: TRBJ2-7
d_call: TRBD1
v_call: TRBV19
cdr3_aa: CASRAGTETSYEQYF
cdr3_nt: TGTGCCAGTAGAGCCGGGACAGAAACCTCCTACGAGCAGTACTTC

clone_size: .
j_call: TRBJ2-1
d_call: TRBD1
v_call: TRBV11-2
cdr3_aa: CASSVGGQGYNEQFF
cdr3_nt: TGTGCCAGCAGCGTAGGGGGACAGGGATACAATGAGCAGTTCTTC

clone_size: .
j_call: TRBJ1-1
d_call: .
v_call: TRBV7-2
cdr3_aa: CASSLPNLNTEAFF
cdr3_nt: TGTGCCAGCAGCTTACCCAATCTGAACACTGAAGCTTTCTTT

clone_size: .
j_call: TRBJ2-3
d_call: .
v_call: TRBV28
cdr3_aa: CASRKIADTQYF
cdr3_nt: TGTGCCAGCAGGAAAATAGCAGATACGCAGTATTTT

clone_size: .
j_call: TRBJ2-1
d_call: TRBD2
v_call: TRBV4-3
cdr3_aa: CASSQGALAVSYNEQFF
cdr3_nt: TGCGCCAGCAGCCAAGGTGCACTAGCGGTGTCCTACAATGAGCAGTTCTTC

clone_size: .
j_call: TRBJ1-1
d_call: TRBD1
v_call: TRBV5-1
cdr3_aa: CASSLQGGTEAFF
cdr3_nt: TGCGCCAGCAGCTTACAGGGGGGCACTGAAGCTTTCTTT

clone_size: few
j_call: TRBJ1-5
d_call: TRBD1
v_call: TRBV19
cdr3_aa: CASSTRPGQGYQPQHF
cdr3_nt: TGTGCCAGTAGTACACGTCCGGGACAGGGATATCAGCCCCAGCATTTT

clone_size: .
j_call: TRBJ1-2
d_call: .
v_call: TRBV27
cdr3_aa: CASSHTYSVDYGYTF
cdr3_nt: TGTGCCAGCAGCCACACCTACTCAGTTGACTATGGCTACACCTTC

clone_size: once
j_call: TRBJ1-5
d_call: .
v_call: TRBV19
cdr3_aa: CASRIDKDQPQHF
cdr3_nt: TGTGCCAGTAGGATTGACAAGGATCAGCCCCAGCATTTT

clone_size: few
j_call: TRBJ2-2
d_call: .
v_call: TRBV21-1
cdr3_aa: CASSKGGEWPGELFF
cdr3_nt: TGTGCCAGCAGCAAAGGGGGGGAATGGCCCGGGGAGCTGTTTTTT

clone_size: .
j_call: TRBJ1-3
d_call: .
v_call: TRBV7-2
cdr3_aa: CASSLARGSSGNTIYF
cdr3_nt: TGTGCCAGCAGCTTAGCGCGGGGCAGCTCTGGAAACACCATATATTTT

clone_size: .
j_call: TRBJ2-2
d_call: .
v_call: TRBV10-3
cdr3_aa: CAISVAANTGELFF
cdr3_nt: TGTGCCATCAGTGTAGCGGCGAACACCGGGGAGCTGTTTTTT

clone_size: .
j_call: TRBJ2-7
d_call: TRBD2
v_call: TRBV18
cdr3_aa: CASSTSGNYEQYF
cdr3_nt: TGTGCCAGCTCCACTAGCGGGAACTACGAGCAGTACTTC

clone_size: few
j_call: TRBJ2-7
d_call: TRBD1
v_call: TRBV7-2
cdr3_aa: CASSSVTGIEQYF
cdr3_nt: TGTGCCAGCAGCTCCGTGACAGGGATCGAGCAGTACTTC

clone_size: .
j_call: TRBJ2-2
d_call: TRBD1
v_call: TRBV6-5
cdr3_aa: CASTHGTGGSWELFF
cdr3_nt: TGTGCCAGCACCCACGGGACAGGGGGCAGCTGGGAGCTGTTTTTT

clone_size: .
j_call: TRBJ2-3
d_call: .
v_call: TRBV30
cdr3_aa: CAWSVFTTSTDTQYF
cdr3_nt: TGTGCCTGGAGTGTATTCACCACTAGCACAGATACGCAGTATTTT

clone_size: .
j_call: TRBJ2-3
d_call: TRBD2
v_call: TRBV15
cdr3_aa: CATSRDFLAGGTDTQYF
cdr3_nt: TGTGCCACCAGCAGAGATTTTTTGGCGGGAGGGACAGATACGCAGTATTTT

clone_size: few
j_call: TRBJ1-6
d_call: TRBD1
v_call: TRBV4-3
cdr3_aa: CASSQDPGQLSPLHF
cdr3_nt: TGCGCCAGCAGCCAAGATCCGGGACAGCTATCACCCCTCCACTTT

clone_size: once
j_call: TRBJ1-1
d_call: .
v_call: TRBV15
cdr3_aa: CATSRVLGEGTEAFF
cdr3_nt: TGTGCCACCAGCAGAGTGTTAGGGGAGGGGACTGAAGCTTTCTTT

clone_size: .
j_call: TRBJ2-5
d_call: TRBD2
v_call: TRBV30
cdr3_aa: CAWATGTSGVQETQYF
cdr3_nt: TGTGCCTGGGCCACCGGGACTAGCGGGGTCCAAGAGACCCAGTACTTC

clone_size: few
j_call: TRBJ1-4
d_call: .
v_call: TRBV9
cdr3_aa: CASSVMGNEKLFF
cdr3_nt: TGTGCCAGCAGCGTAATGGGTAATGAAAAACTGTTTTTT

clone_size: .
j_call: TRBJ2-1
d_call: .
v_call: TRBV30
cdr3_aa: CAWIRRGRVEYNEQFF
cdr3_nt: TGTGCCTGGATACGGAGGGGGCGGGTCGAATACAATGAGCAGTTCTTC

clone_size: .
j_call: TRBJ1-1
d_call: .
v_call: TRBV4-3
cdr3_aa: CASSQDRGRMNTEAFF
cdr3_nt: TGCGCCAGCAGCCAAGATAGGGGCCGGATGAACACTGAAGCTTTCTTT

clone_size: .
j_call: TRBJ2-3
d_call: .
v_call: TRBV7-5
cdr3_aa: CARSSQTSGRLTDTQYF
cdr3_nt: TGTGCCAGAAGCTCCCAGACTAGCGGGAGATTGACAGATACGCAGTATTTT

clone_size: .
j_call: TRBJ1-3
d_call: TRBD1
v_call: TRBV11-3
cdr3_aa: CASTGQGSGNTIYF
cdr3_nt: TGTGCCAGCACCGGACAGGGGTCCGGAAACACCATATATTTT

clone_size: .
j_call: TRBJ2-1
d_call: TRBD2
v_call: TRBV11-3
cdr3_aa: CASSHMGRAGGDEQFF
cdr3_nt: TGTGCCAGCAGCCATATGGGTAGAGCGGGAGGTGATGAGCAGTTCTTC

clone_size: .
j_call: TRBJ2-5
d_call: .
v_call: TRBV10-1
cdr3_aa: CASSGTLLLLQETQYF
cdr3_nt: TGCGCCAGCAGCGGGACTCTACTTCTCCTCCAAGAGACCCAGTACTTC

clone_size: .
j_call: TRBJ2-1
d_call: .
v_call: TRBV4-1
cdr3_aa: CASSRPYNEQFF
cdr3_nt: TGCGCCAGCAGCCGGCCCTACAATGAGCAGTTCTTC